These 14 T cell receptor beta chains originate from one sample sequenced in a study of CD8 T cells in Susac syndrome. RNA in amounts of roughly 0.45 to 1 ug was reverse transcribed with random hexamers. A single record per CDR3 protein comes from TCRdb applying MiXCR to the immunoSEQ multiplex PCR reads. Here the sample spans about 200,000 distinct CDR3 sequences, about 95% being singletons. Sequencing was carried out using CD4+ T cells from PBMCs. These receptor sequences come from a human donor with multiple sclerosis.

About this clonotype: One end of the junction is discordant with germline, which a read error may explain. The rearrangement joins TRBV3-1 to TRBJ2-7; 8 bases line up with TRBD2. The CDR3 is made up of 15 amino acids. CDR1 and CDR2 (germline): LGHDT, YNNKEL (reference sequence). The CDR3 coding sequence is TGTGCCAGCGGCCAAAGCGGGGGCGTCCCCTACGAGCAGTACTTC. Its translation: CASGQSGGVPYEQYF.

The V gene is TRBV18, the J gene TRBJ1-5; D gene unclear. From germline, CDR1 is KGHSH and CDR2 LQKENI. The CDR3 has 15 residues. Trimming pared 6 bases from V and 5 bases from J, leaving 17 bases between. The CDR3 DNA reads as TGTGCCAGCTCCCCGGGGATTCTTCGGGATCAGCCCCAGCATTTT. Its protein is CASSPGILRDQPQHF.

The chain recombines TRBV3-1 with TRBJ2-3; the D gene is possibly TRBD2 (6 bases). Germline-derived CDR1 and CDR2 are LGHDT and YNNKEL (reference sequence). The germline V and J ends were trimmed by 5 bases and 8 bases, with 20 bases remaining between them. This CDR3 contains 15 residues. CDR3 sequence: CASSSEGLGWGTQYF. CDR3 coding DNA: TGTGCCAGCAGCTCGGAGGGCTTGGGTTGGGGTACGCAGTATTTT.

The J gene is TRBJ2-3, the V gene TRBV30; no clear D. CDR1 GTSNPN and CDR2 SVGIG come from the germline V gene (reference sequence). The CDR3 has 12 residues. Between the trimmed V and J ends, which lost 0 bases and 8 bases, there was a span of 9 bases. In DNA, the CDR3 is TGTGCCTGGAGTGTACGGAGTGGTACGCAGTATTTT. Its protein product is CAWSVRSGTQYF. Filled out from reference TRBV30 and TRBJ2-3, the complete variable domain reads SQTIHQWPATLVQPVGSPLSLECTVEGTSNPNLYWYRQAAGRGLQLLFYSVGIGQISSEVPQNLSASRPQDRQFILSSKKLLLSDSGFYLCAWSVRSGTQYFGPGTRLTVL.

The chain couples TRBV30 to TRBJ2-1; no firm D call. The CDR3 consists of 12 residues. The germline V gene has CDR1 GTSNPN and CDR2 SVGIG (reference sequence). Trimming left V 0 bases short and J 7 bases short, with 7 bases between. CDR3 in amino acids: CAWSVGANEQFF. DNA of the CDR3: TGTGCCTGGAGTGTAGGTGCGAATGAGCAGTTCTTC.

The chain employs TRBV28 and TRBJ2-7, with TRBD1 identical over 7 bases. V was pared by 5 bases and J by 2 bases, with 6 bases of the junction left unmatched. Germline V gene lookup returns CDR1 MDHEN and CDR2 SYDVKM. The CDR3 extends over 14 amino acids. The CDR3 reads CASSRTGTAYEQYF. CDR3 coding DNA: TGTGCCAGCAGTAGGACCGGGACAGCCTACGAGCAGTACTTC.

The CDR3: CATSGGVGASTDTQYF. CDR3 nucleotides: TGTGCCACCAGCGGAGGGGTTGGGGCCTCCACAGATACGCAGTATTTT. This chain joins TRBV24-1 and TRBJ2-3; D possibly corresponds to TRBD2 (6 bases). The CDR3 contains 16 residues. Trimming took 7 bases from V and 2 from J, leaving 18 bases between them. The germline V gene encodes CDR1 KGHDR and CDR2 SFDVKD.

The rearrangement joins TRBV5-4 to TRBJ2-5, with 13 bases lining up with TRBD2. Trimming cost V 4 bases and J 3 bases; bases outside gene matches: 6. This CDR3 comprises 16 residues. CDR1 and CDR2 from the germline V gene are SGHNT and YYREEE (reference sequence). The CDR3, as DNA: TGTGCCAGCAGCCTGGGACTAGCGGGGAGGAAAGAGACCCAGTACTTC. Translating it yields CASSLGLAGRKETQYF.

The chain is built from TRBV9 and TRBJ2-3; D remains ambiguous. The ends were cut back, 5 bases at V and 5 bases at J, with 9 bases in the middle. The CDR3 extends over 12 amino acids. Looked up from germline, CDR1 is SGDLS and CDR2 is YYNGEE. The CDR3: CASSRIGDTQYF. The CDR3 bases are TGTGCCAGCAGTCGAATTGGAGATACGCAGTATTTT.

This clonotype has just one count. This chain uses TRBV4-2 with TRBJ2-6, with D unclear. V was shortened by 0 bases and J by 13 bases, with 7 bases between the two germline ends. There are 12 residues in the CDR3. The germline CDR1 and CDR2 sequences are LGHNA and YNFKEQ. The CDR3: CASSQEAGVLTF. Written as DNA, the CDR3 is TGTGCCAGCAGCCAAGAGGCAGGAGTCCTGACTTTC.

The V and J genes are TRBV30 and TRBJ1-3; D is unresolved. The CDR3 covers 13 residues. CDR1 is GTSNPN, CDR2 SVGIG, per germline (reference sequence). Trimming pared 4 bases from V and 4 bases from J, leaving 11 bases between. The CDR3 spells CAWIIGGGNTIYF. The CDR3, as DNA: TGTGCCTGGATAATTGGAGGGGGAAACACCATATATTTT.

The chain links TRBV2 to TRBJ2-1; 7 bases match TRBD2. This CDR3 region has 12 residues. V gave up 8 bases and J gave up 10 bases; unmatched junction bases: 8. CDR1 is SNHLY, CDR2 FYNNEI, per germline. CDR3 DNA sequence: TGTGCCAGCGGACTAGGCATTGGAGAGCAGTTCTTC. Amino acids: CASGLGIGEQFF.

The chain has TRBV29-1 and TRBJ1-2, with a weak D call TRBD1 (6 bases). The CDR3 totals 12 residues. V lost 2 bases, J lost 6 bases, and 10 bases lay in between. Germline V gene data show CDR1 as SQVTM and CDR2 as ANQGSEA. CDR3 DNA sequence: TGCAGCGTTGAACGGACAGACGATGGCTACACCTTC. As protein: CSVERTDDGYTF.

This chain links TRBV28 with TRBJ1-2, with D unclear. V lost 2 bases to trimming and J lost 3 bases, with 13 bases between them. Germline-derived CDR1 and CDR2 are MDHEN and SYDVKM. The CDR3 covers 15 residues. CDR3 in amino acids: CASSLGEAPYYGYTF. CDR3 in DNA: TGTGCCAGCAGTTTAGGGGAGGCACCGTACTATGGCTACACCTTC.